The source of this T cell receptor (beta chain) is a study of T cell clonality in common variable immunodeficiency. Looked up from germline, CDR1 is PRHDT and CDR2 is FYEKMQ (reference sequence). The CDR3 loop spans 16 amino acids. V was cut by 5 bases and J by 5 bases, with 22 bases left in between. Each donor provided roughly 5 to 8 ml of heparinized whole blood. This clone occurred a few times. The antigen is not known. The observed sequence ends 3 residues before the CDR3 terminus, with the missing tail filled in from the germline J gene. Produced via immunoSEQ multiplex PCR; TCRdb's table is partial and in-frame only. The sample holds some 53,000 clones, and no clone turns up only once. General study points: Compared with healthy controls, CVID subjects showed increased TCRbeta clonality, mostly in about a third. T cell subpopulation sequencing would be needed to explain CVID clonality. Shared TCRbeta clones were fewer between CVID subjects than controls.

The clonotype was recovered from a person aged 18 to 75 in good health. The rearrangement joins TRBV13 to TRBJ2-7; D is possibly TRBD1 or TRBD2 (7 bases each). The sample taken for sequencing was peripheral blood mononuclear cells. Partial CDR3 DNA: TGTGCCAGCAGCCCCAGCAGGGGGGAGGGCCATAACGAG. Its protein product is CASSPSRGEGHNE. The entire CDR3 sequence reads CASSPSRGEGHNEQYF.